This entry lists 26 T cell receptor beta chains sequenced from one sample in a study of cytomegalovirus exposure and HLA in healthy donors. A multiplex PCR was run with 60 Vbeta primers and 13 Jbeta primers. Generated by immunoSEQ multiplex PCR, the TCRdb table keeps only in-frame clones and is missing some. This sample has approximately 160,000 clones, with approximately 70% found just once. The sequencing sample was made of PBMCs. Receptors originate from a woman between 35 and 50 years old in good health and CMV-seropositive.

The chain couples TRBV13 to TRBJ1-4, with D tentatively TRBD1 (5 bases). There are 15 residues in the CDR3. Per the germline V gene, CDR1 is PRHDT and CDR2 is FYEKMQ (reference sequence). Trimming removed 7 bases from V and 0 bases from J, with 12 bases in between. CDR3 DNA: TGTGCCAGCACCCGCCGGGGGGCAACTAATGAAAAACTGTTTTTT. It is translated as CASTRRGATNEKLFF.

The CDR3 spells CASSDFLDTGELFF. As DNA, the CDR3 is TGTGCCAGCAGTGACTTCCTCGACACCGGGGAGCTGTTTTTT. The chain couples TRBV6-4 to TRBJ2-2; D gene uncertain. CDR1 MRHNA and CDR2 SNTAGT come from the germline V gene. V dropped 1 base and J dropped 3 bases, with 6 bases sitting between them. The CDR3 runs 14 residues.

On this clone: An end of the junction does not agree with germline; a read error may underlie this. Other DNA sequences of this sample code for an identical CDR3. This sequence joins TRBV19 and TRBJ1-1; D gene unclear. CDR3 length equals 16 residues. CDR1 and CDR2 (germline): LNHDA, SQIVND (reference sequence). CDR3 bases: TGCGCCAGTAGTATAGGTCCGGGAAGGCGTGACACTGAAGCTTTCTTT. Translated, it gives CASSIGPGRRDTEAFF.

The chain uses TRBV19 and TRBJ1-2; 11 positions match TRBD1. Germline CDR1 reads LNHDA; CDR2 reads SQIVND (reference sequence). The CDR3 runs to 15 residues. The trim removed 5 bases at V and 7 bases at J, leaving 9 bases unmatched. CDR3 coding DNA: TGTGCCAGTAGTCCGGGACAGGGGGTTCCTCGTGGCTACACCTTC. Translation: CASSPGQGVPRGYTF.

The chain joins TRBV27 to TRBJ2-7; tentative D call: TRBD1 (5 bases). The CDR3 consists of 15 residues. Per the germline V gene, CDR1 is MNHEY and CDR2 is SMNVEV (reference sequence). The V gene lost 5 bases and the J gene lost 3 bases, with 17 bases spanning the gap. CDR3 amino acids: CASSRSPGLRYEQYF. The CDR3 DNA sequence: TGTGCCAGCAGTCGGAGCCCAGGGTTACGCTACGAGCAGTACTTC.

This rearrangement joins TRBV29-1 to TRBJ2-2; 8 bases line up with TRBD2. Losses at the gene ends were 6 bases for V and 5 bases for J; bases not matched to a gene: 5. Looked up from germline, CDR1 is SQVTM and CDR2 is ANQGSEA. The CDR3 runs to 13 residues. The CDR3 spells CSVPSGSTGELFF. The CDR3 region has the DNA TGCAGCGTACCGAGCGGGAGTACCGGGGAGCTGTTTTTT.

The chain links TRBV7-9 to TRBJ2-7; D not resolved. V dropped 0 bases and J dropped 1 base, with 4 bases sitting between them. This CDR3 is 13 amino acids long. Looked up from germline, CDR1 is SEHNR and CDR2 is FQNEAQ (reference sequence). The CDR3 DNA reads TGTGCCAGCAGCTTAGCCCTTTCCTACGAGCAGTACTTC. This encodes CASSLALSYEQYF.

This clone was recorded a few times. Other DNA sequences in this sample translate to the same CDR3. This CDR3 reads CASSLGQGGEAFF. CDR3 sequence (DNA): TGCGCCAGCAGCTTGGGACAGGGAGGCGAAGCTTTCTTT. The chain couples TRBV5-1 to TRBJ1-1, with TRBD1 identical over 7 bases. Germline V gene sequence: CDR1 SGHRS, CDR2 YFSETQ. The CDR3 has 13 residues. The ends lost 0 bases at V and 8 bases at J; junction bases unmatched: 4.

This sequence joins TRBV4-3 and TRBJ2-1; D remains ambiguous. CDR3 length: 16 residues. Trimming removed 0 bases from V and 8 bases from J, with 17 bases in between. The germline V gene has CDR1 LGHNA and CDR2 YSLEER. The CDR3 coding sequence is TGCGCCAGCAGCCAAGACTGGCCCACCCCTGGCTATGAGCAGTTCTTC. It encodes CASSQDWPTPGYEQFF.

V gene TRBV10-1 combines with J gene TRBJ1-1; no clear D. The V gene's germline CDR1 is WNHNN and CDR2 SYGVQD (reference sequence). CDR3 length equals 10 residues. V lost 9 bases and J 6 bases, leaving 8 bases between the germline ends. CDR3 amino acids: CASAGAEAFF. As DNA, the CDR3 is TGCGCCAGTGCGGGCGCTGAAGCTTTCTTT.

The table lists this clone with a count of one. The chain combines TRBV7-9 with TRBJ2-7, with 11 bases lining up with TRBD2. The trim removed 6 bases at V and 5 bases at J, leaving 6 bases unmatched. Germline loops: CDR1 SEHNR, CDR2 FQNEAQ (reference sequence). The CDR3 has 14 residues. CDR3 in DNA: TGTGCCAGCAGGGAACTAGCGGGGGTCCACGAGCAGTACTTC. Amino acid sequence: CASRELAGVHEQYF.

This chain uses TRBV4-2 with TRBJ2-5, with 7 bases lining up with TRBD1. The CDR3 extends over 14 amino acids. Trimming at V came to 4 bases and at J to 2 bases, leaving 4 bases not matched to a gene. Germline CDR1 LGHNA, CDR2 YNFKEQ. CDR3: CASSPPDRQETQYF. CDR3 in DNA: TGTGCCAGCAGCCCGCCGGACAGGCAAGAGACCCAGTACTTC.

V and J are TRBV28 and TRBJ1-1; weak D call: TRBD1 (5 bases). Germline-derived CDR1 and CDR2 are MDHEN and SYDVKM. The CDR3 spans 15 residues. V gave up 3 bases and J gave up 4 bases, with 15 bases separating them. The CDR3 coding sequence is TGTGCCAGCAGTTTGGGCGCCCAGGGTGGCACTGAAGCTTTCTTT. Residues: CASSLGAQGGTEAFF.

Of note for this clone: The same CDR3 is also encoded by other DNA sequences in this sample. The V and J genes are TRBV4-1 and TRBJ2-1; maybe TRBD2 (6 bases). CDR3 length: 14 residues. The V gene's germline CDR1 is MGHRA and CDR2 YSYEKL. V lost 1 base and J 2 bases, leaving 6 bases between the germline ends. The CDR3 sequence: CASSQAGAYNEQFF. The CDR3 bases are TGCGCCAGCAGCCAAGCGGGAGCCTACAATGAGCAGTTCTTC.

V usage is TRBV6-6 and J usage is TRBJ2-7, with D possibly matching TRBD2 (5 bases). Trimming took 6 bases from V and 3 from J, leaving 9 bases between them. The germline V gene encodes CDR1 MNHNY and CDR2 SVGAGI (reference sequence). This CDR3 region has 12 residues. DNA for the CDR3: TGTGCCAGCAGCCCCGGGGACTACGAGCAGTACTTC. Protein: CASSPGDYEQYF.

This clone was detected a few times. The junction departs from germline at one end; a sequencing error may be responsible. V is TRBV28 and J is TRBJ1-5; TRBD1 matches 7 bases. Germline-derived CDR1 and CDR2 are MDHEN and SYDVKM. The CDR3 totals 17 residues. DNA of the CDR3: TGTGCCAGCAGTTTCCCGCGGACAGGTGTTCGCATTCAGCCCCAGAATTTT. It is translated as CASSFPRTGVRIQPQNF.

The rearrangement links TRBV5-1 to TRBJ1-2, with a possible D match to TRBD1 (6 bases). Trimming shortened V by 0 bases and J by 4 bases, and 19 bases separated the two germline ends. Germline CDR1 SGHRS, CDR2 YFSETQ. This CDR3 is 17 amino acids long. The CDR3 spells CASSLAFPLQGSYGYTF. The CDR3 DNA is TGCGCCAGCAGCTTGGCCTTCCCGTTACAGGGATCCTATGGCTACACCTTC.

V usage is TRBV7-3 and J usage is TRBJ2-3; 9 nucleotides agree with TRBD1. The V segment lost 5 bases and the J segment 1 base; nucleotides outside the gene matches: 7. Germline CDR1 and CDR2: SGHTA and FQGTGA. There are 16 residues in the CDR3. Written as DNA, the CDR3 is TGTGCCAGCAGCACTTCGGGACAGGGAGGCACAGATACGCAGTATTTT. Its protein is CASSTSGQGGTDTQYF.

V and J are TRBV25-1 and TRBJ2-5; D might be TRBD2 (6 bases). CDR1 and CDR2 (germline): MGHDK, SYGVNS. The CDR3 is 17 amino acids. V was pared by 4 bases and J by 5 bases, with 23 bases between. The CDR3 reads CASSAQGSSRGWETQYF. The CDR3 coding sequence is TGTGCCAGCAGTGCTCAAGGGTCTAGTCGGGGGTGGGAGACCCAGTACTTC.

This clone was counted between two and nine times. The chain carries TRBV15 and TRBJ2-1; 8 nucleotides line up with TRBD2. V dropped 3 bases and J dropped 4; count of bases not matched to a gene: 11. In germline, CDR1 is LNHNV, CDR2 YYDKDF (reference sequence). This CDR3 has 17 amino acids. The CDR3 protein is CATSSSSGPTIYNEQFF. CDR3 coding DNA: TGTGCCACCAGCAGCTCTAGCGGGCCGACTATTTACAATGAGCAGTTCTTC.

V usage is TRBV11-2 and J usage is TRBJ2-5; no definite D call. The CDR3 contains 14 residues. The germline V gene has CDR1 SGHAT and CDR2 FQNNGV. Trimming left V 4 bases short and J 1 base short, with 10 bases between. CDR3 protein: CASSSRRVQETQYF. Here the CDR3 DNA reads TGTGCCAGCAGCTCCAGACGGGTCCAAGAGACCCAGTACTTC.

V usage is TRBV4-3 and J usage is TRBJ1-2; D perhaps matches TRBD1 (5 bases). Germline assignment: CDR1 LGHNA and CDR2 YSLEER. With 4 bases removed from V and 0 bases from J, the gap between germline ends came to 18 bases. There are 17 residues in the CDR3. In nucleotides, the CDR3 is TGCGCCAGCAGCCGTACCGGGGGGTTCGGGTCTAACTATGGCTACACCTTC. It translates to CASSRTGGFGSNYGYTF.

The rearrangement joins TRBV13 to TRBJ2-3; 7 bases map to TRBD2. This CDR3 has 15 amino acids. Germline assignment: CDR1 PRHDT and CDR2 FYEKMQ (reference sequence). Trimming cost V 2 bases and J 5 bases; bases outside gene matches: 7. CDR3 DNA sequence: TGTGCCAGCAGCTTATTCGGGAGGAAGGAAGATACGCAGTATTTT. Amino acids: CASSLFGRKEDTQYF.

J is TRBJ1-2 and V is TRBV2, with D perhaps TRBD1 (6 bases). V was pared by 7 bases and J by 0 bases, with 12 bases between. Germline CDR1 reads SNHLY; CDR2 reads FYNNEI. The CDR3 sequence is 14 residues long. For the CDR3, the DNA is TGTGCCAGCACCGGACAGCCGACTAACTATGGCTACACCTTC. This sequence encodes CASTGQPTNYGYTF.

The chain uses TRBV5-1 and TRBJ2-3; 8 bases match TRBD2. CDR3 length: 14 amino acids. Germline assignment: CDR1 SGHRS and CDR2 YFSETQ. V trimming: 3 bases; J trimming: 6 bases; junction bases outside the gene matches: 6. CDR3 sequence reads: CASSSTGGVDTQYF. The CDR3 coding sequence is TGCGCCAGCAGCTCCACCGGGGGGGTGGATACGCAGTATTTT.

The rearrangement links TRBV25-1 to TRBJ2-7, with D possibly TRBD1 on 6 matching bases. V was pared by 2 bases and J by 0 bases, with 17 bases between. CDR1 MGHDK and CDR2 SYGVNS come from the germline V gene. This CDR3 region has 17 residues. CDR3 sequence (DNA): TGTGCCAGCAGTGAAGGTTCGGGGACATTCAGCTCCTACGAGCAGTACTTC. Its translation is CASSEGSGTFSSYEQYF.